The 30 T cell receptor beta chains listed next were all sequenced from one sample in a study of breast tumors, draining lymph nodes, adjacent tissues. One entry per CDR3 protein results from TCRdb running MiXCR on the multiplex PCR reads. In the table there are about 170,000 distinct CDR3 sequences, 30% to 40% of which are singletons. Samples came from axillary lymph nodes draining the breast cancer. The sample comprised axillary lymph node tissue. The receptors stem from a female donor with breast cancer. Some clones in this sample may be carry-over from other donors' samples.

This clonotype was counted between two and nine times. Given a much more abundant clone one base away, this may be a read error. This CDR3 is CASSLRTSGSYEQYF. The DNA for the CDR3 is TGTGCCAGCAGTCTCAGGACTAGCGGGTCCTACGAGCAGTACTTC. The chain employs TRBV6-2 or TRBV6-3 and TRBJ2-7; 11 bases line up with TRBD2. V gave up 5 bases and J gave up 1 base; unmatched junction bases: 4. This CDR3 has 15 residues. Germline CDR1 reads MNHEY; CDR2 reads SVGEGT.

This clonotype has a count of ten or more. V gene TRBV29-1 combines with J gene TRBJ2-3, with D unresolved. CDR3 length equals 12 residues. Germline V gives CDR1 SQVTM, CDR2 ANQGSEA. The V end was cut by 1 base, the J end by 1 base, with 3 bases between. The CDR3 nucleotides read TGCAGCGTTGAAGCAGGCACAGATACGCAGTATTTT. Translating it yields CSVEAGTDTQYF.

V gene TRBV6-5 combines with J gene TRBJ2-3; D may correspond to TRBD1 or TRBD2 (5 bases each). Germline lookup yields CDR1 MNHEY and CDR2 SVGAGI. CDR3 length: 13 residues. V was cut by 5 bases and J by 6 bases, with 12 bases left in between. This chain's CDR3 is CASSHQWGDTQYF. CDR3 bases: TGTGCCAGCAGTCACCAATGGGGGGATACGCAGTATTTT.

The chain has TRBV12-3 or TRBV12-4 and TRBJ2-3; 8 bases are shared with TRBD1. CDR3 length equals 17 residues. The V segment lost 2 bases and the J segment 0 bases; nucleotides outside the gene matches: 7. Here the CDR3 reads CASSLRRQGSSTDTQYF. As DNA, the CDR3 is TGTGCCAGCAGTTTACGAAGACAGGGGTCTAGCACAGATACGCAGTATTTT.

This clonotype was recorded many times. The rearrangement joins TRBV5-1 to TRBJ2-1; 8 nucleotides agree with TRBD2. CDR1 is SGHRS and CDR2 is YFSETQ in the germline V gene. CDR3 length: 15 residues. V lost 4 bases, J lost 5 bases, and 8 bases stayed unmatched. DNA of the CDR3: TGCGCCAGCAGCATAACTAGCGGTAACAACAATGAGCAGTTCTTC. Its protein is CASSITSGNNNEQFF.

This clonotype was detected a few times. This sequence joins TRBV11-2 and TRBJ2-1; D is ambiguous. In germline, CDR1 is SGHAT, CDR2 FQNNGV. Trimming stripped 0 bases from V and 3 bases from J, with 3 bases between. The CDR3 sequence is 13 residues long. CDR3 in DNA: TGTGCCAGCAGCTTAGAGTACTACAATGAGCAGTTCTTC. The encoded protein is CASSLEYYNEQFF.

Notes on this clonotype: This may come from a read error, since a much larger clone is one base off. The chain links TRBV3-1 to TRBJ2-2; D may correspond to TRBD1 or TRBD2 (5 bases each). The length of the CDR3 is 14 residues. Germline loops: CDR1 LGHDT, CDR2 YNNKEL (reference sequence). The CDR3 sequence is CPSSLGTWTGELFF. The DNA of the CDR3 is TGTCCCAGCAGCCTCGGGACGTGGACCGGGGAGCTGTTTTTT.

This clonotype occurred once. The V call is TRBV20-1, the J call TRBJ2-5; D not resolved. The CDR3 extends over 15 amino acids. Per germline, CDR1 DFQATT and CDR2 SNEGSKA (reference sequence). Trimming removed 4 bases from V and 3 bases from J, with 18 bases in between. The CDR3 reads CSAIRSTGIEETQYF. As DNA, the CDR3 is TGCAGTGCTATCAGGTCCACCGGCATCGAAGAGACCCAGTACTTC.

This clonotype was seen a handful of times. The V call is TRBV6-5, the J call TRBJ1-2, with 10 bases identical to TRBD1. The germline CDR1 and CDR2 sequences are MNHEY and SVGAGI. V lost 5 bases and J lost 8; bases outside the gene matches: 5. The CDR3 runs to 13 residues. In DNA form, the CDR3 reads TGTGCCAGCAGTCACGACAGGGGGCAAGGCTACACCTTC. Protein product: CASSHDRGQGYTF.

A remark on this clonotype: A clone one base away is much larger, so this may be a read error. The rearrangement links TRBV6-1 to TRBJ2-7; D gene unclear. Trimming shortened V by 8 bases and J by 5 bases, and 13 bases separated the two germline ends. From germline, CDR1 is MNHNS and CDR2 SASEGT. The CDR3 is made up of 12 amino acids. The CDR3 sequence: CASQYGPHEQYF. The CDR3 nucleotides read TGTGCCAGCCAATACGGCCCCCACGAGCAGTACTTC.

This clonotype came up many times. This chain connects TRBV2 to TRBJ2-6, with unresolved D. Germline V gene data show CDR1 as SNHLY and CDR2 as FYNNEI. Trimming cost V 7 bases and J 0 bases, with 10 bases left between them. This CDR3 comprises 15 residues. CDR3 region: CASNYGRSGANVLTF. The CDR3 DNA reads as TGTGCCAGCAATTATGGTCGCTCTGGGGCCAACGTCCTGACTTTC. The entire variable domain, with the rest obtained from reference TRBV2 and TRBJ2-6, is as follows: EPEVTQTPSHQVTQMGQEVILRCVPISNHLYFYWYRQILGQKVEFLVSFYNNEISEKSEIFDDQFSVERPDGSNFTLKIRSTKLEDSAMYFCASNYGRSGANVLTFGAGSRLTVL.

This clonotype was seen at least ten times. This could be a read error, since a much larger clone is one nucleotide away. The chain joins TRBV20-1 to TRBJ2-5, with D unresolved. This CDR3 has 14 residues. In germline, CDR1 is DFQATT, CDR2 SNEGSKA (reference sequence). The CDR3 DNA reads as TGCAGTGCCCAGAGATCTGAACGTCAAGCGACCCAGTACTTC. Its translation is CSAQRSERQATQYF.

As concerns this clonotype: Given a much more abundant clone one base away, this may be a read error. The V call is TRBV3-1, the J call TRBJ2-1; TRBD2 is a possible D gene (6 bases). The CDR3 has 16 residues. Germline values: CDR1 LGHDT, CDR2 YNNKEL (reference sequence). The CDR3 protein is CASSQDLGEAYSEQFF. CDR3 DNA: TGTGCCAGCAGCCAAGATCTGGGGGAGGCGTACAGTGAGCAGTTCTTC.

Details on this clonotype: At one end, the junction sequence differs from germline, possibly due to a read error. The gene calls are TRBV5-1 and TRBJ1-1, with TRBD1 as a possible D gene (6 bases). The CDR3 is 14 residues long. CDR1 SGHRS and CDR2 YFSETQ come from the germline V gene. This chain's CDR3 is CASSLGRGATEASF. Written as DNA, the CDR3 is TGCGCCAGCAGCTTGGGACGGGGGGCCACTGAAGCTTCCTTT.

The chain is built from TRBV7-9 and TRBJ1-4, with a weak D call TRBD1 (5 bases). CDR1 and CDR2 from the germline V gene are SEHNR and FQNEAQ (reference sequence). The V and J ends lost 4 bases and 7 bases respectively, with 16 bases between them. This CDR3 has 15 residues. The CDR3 DNA follows: TGTGCCAGCAGCTCGGCGGGGACTAAGGGTGAAAAACTGTTTTTT. It translates to CASSSAGTKGEKLFF.

V and J are TRBV4-3 and TRBJ1-2; a possible D gene is TRBD1 (6 bases). The CDR3 has 13 residues. From germline, CDR1 is LGHNA and CDR2 YSLEER. Trimming pared 0 bases from V and 7 bases from J, leaving 9 bases between. The CDR3 here is CASSQDRGTGYTF. Written as DNA, the CDR3 is TGCGCCAGCAGCCAAGATAGGGGGACTGGCTACACCTTC.

Points on this clonotype: Possible read error: a much larger clone is one base away. This chain joins TRBV6-1 and TRBJ1-5, with unresolved D. Between the trimmed V and J ends, which lost 2 bases and 4 bases, there was a span of 15 bases. CDR3 length: 16 residues. The V gene's germline CDR1 is MNHNS and CDR2 SASEGT. The CDR3 DNA reads as TGTGCCAGCAGTGAACTTGCGGGGATGGGTAATCAGCCCCAGCATTTT. Its protein product is CASSELAGMGNQPQHF.

In its sample, this clonotype was seen many times. The chain joins TRBV28 to TRBJ2-2; D may be TRBD2 (7 bases). CDR1 and CDR2 (germline): MDHEN, SYDVKM. The CDR3 contains 13 residues. Trimming pared 8 bases from V and 4 bases from J, leaving 11 bases between. The CDR3 loop reads CASGGASTGELFF. CDR3 DNA sequence: TGTGCCAGCGGGGGGGCGAGCACCGGGGAGCTGTTTTTT.

This clonotype showed up many times. This rearrangement joins TRBV4-3 to TRBJ2-7; D not certain. The CDR3 length is 15 residues. V lost 0 bases to trimming and J lost 4 bases, with 13 bases between them. In germline, CDR1 is LGHNA, CDR2 YSLEER. CDR3 DNA: TGCGCCAGCAGCCAAGACTCGGATGCAACATACGAGCAGTACTTC. Protein product: CASSQDSDATYEQYF.

In this sample, this clonotype turned up many times. Since a much larger clone is just one base distant, this may be a read error. The chain couples TRBV7-7 to TRBJ2-5; the D gene is possibly TRBD2 (6 bases). The CDR3 consists of 15 residues. CDR1 and CDR2 (germline): SSHAT, FNYEAQ (reference sequence). CDR3 sequence reads: CASSLYGGGWETQHF. CDR3 DNA: TGTGCTAGCAGCTTATACGGCGGAGGGTGGGAGACCCAGCACTTC. The variable domain in full, completed from reference TRBV7-7 and TRBJ2-5, reads GAGVSQSPRYKVTKRGQDVTLRCDPISSHATLYWYQQALGQGPEFLTYFNYEAQPDKSGLPSDRFSAERPEGSISTLTIQRTEQRDSAMYRCASSLYGGGWETQHFGPGTRLLVL.

The table lists this clonotype with many counts. A much larger clone lies one base from this, so it may be a read error. The CDR3 loop reads CASGQNTGSPLHF. Here the CDR3 DNA reads TGTGCCAGCGGCCAAAACACGGGATCACCCCTCCACTTT. The chain joins TRBV7-2 to TRBJ1-6; D remains unclear. Looked up from germline, CDR1 is SGHTA and CDR2 is FQGNSA. Trimming stripped 8 bases from V and 10 bases from J, with 15 bases between. The CDR3 loop spans 13 amino acids.

As regards this clonotype: This could be a read error, since a much larger clone is one nucleotide away. No conserved phenylalanine or tryptophan is present at the end of the CDR3, so a read error is the likely explanation. This sequence joins TRBV20-1 and TRBJ2-7, with D unclear. Germline-derived CDR1 and CDR2 are DFQATT and SNEGSKA (reference sequence). This CDR3 region has 14 residues. V dropped 6 bases and J dropped 6 bases, with 21 bases sitting between them. CDR3 region: CSAGRPGIASEQYS. CDR3 sequence (DNA): TGCAGTGCGGGTCGACCAGGCATTGCCTCCGAGCAGTACTCC.

This clonotype was recorded many times. This chain links TRBV4-2 with TRBJ2-2; D not certain. CDR1 and CDR2 (germline): LGHNA, YNFKEQ. The CDR3 sequence is 13 residues long. With 5 bases removed from V and 0 bases from J, the gap between germline ends came to 4 bases. CDR3 coding DNA: TGTGCCAGCAGCTTTCCGAACACCGGGGAGCTGTTTTTT. Its translation is CASSFPNTGELFF.

This clonotype was recorded at least ten times. The V gene is TRBV7-8, the J gene TRBJ2-7, with D possibly being TRBD2 (5 bases). V shed 3 bases and J shed 5 bases, with 14 bases lying between them. The length of the CDR3 is 14 residues. In germline, CDR1 is SGHVS, CDR2 FQNEAQ. CDR3 nucleotides: TGTGCCAGCAGCTTTGGTGGGAGCTACAACGAGCAGTACTTC. Translation gives CASSFGGSYNEQYF. Supplemented by reference TRBV7-8 and TRBJ2-7, the full variable domain reads GAGVSQSPRYKVAKRGQDVALRCDPISGHVSLFWYQQALGQGPEFLTYFQNEAQLDKSGLPSDRFFAERPEGSVSTLKIQRTQQEDSAVYLCASSFGGSYNEQYFGPGTRLTVT.

With respect to this clonotype: Germline is not matched at one junction end, which may reflect a read error. The chain employs TRBV12-3 or TRBV12-4 and TRBJ2-1, with D possibly being TRBD1 (6 bases). This CDR3 region has 12 residues. The CDR3 DNA reads as TGTGCCGGCAGTTTTCCAGGGGCCGAGCAGTTCTTC. This encodes CAGSFPGAEQFF.

The chain employs TRBV20-1 and TRBJ2-7; D tentatively reads TRBD1 or TRBD2 (5 bases each). Germline CDR1 and CDR2: DFQATT and SNEGSKA (reference sequence). The CDR3 sequence is 16 residues long. Trimming cost V 6 bases and J 9 bases, with 30 bases left between them. In DNA form, the CDR3 reads TGCAGTGCCAGCGGTTACTCGGTAGGGGACGCCTCGCGGCAGTACTTC. Its protein product is CSASGYSVGDASRQYF.

This sequence joins TRBV7-2 and TRBJ2-3; 12 bases fit TRBD2. V was clipped by 1 base and J by 4 bases; unmatched bases: 6. The CDR3 is 17 residues long. Germline CDR1 reads SGHTA; CDR2 reads FQGNSA. CDR3 loop: CASSLGRLAGEADTQYF. CDR3 coding DNA: TGTGCCAGCAGCTTAGGCAGACTAGCGGGAGAGGCAGATACGCAGTATTTT.

In this sample, this clonotype turned up many times. For the CDR3, the DNA is TGCGCCAGCAGCCAAGATCGAGGCTTGCATCAGCCCCAGCATTTT. This translates into CASSQDRGLHQPQHF. The J gene is TRBJ1-5, the V gene TRBV4-1; D not certain. CDR3 length: 15 residues. Germline CDR1 and CDR2: MGHRA and YSYEKL. V shed 0 bases and J shed 5 bases, with 11 bases lying between them.

This clonotype was observed at least ten times. This chain joins TRBV19 and TRBJ2-7; 8 bases agree with TRBD1. CDR3 length: 14 amino acids. CDR1 LNHDA and CDR2 SQIVND come from the germline V gene (reference sequence). Trimming removed 5 bases from V and 3 bases from J; junction bases left unmatched: 6. The CDR3 nucleotides are TGTGCCAGTAGTGCCAGGGGGCATCACTACGAGCAGTACTTC. It is translated as CASSARGHHYEQYF.

Regarding this clonotype: A read error may explain this, as a much larger clone is one base away. The chain couples TRBV5-1 to TRBJ2-7; 7 bases are a match to TRBD2. CDR3 length equals 16 residues. Trimming took 0 bases from V and 5 from J; bases not matched to a gene: 11. Germline assignment: CDR1 SGHRS and CDR2 YFSETQ. CDR3 sequence: CASSLVASGSADEQYF. The CDR3 nucleotides are TGCGCCAGCAGCTTGGTTGCTAGCGGAAGCGCGGACGAGCAGTACTTC. The entire variable domain, with the rest obtained from reference TRBV5-1 and TRBJ2-7, is as follows: KAGVTQTPRYLIKTRGQQVTLSCSPISGHRSVSWYQQTPGQGLQFLFEYFSETQRNKGNFPGRFSGRQFSNSRSEMNVSTLELGDSALYLCASSLVASGSADEQYFGPGTRLTVT.